Listed here are 6 T cell receptor beta chains from one sample, sequenced in a study of PD-1 blockade in classical Hodgkin lymphoma. The time point denotes: cycle 4 day 1 (C4D1), after five to seven weeks of nivolumab. With no exception, relapse followed autologous stem cell transplantation in all patients, and brentuximab vedotin exposure varied. Assay used: immunoSEQ multiplex PCR; TCRdb lists only in-frame clones, some missing. Here the sample spans roughly 86,000 clones, about 83% being singletons. Sequenced material: peripheral blood mononuclear cells (PBMCs), taken before the fourth cycle of nivolumab. The source of these receptors is a human donor with classical Hodgkin lymphoma.

This chain connects TRBV6-1 to TRBJ1-1, with D perhaps TRBD1 (5 bases). V lost 5 bases and J 11 bases, leaving 15 bases between the germline ends. Germline V gene data show CDR1 as MNHNS and CDR2 as SASEGT. The CDR3 runs 12 residues. CDR3 region: CASSQVLGDAFF. The CDR3 DNA follows: TGTGCCAGCAGTCAAGTCTTAGGGGACGCTTTCTTT.

This chain links TRBV7-2 with TRBJ2-2, with D unresolved. V lost 4 bases and J lost 7, with 19 bases in between. From germline, CDR1 is SGHTA and CDR2 FQGNSA. The CDR3 length is 16 residues. CDR3 sequence (DNA): TGTGCCAGCAGCTCAATTATGGGCCGCCTAGGCGGGGAGCTGTTTTTT. Protein sequence: CASSSIMGRLGGELFF. Filled out from reference TRBV7-2 and TRBJ2-2, the complete variable domain reads GAGVSQSPSNKVTEKGKDVELRCDPISGHTALYWYRQSLGQGLEFLIYFQGNSAPDKSGLPSDRFSAERTGGSVSTLTIQRTQQEDSAVYLCASSSIMGRLGGELFFGEGSRLTVL.

The table lists this clone with a few counts. The chain recombines TRBV11-2 with TRBJ2-5; a possible D gene is TRBD2 (5 bases). CDR3 length equals 14 residues. V shed 5 bases and J shed 4 bases, with 14 bases lying between them. CDR1 is SGHAT, CDR2 FQNNGV, per germline. Written as DNA, the CDR3 is TGTGCCAGCAGCCCCGGAGGCAGTGCAGAGACCCAGTACTTC. Amino acid sequence: CASSPGGSAETQYF.

This chain joins TRBV5-1 and TRBJ2-7; TRBD1 aligns across 7 bases. The V gene end was trimmed by 3 bases and the J gene end by 3 bases; junction bases not matched to a gene: 0. CDR1 and CDR2 (germline): SGHRS, YFSETQ. The CDR3 spans 12 residues. The CDR3 is CASSWTGYEQYF. The CDR3 bases are TGCGCCAGCAGCTGGACAGGCTACGAGCAGTACTTC.

The V gene is TRBV5-5, the J gene TRBJ2-6; tentative D call: TRBD1 (5 bases). V was pared by 3 bases and J by 2 bases, with 18 bases between. Germline CDR1 reads SGHKS; CDR2 reads YYEKEE (reference sequence). The CDR3 extends over 18 amino acids. The chain's CDR3 is CASSWVGQGGAGANVLTF. In DNA, the CDR3 is TGTGCCAGCAGCTGGGTGGGTCAGGGCGGAGCTGGGGCCAACGTCCTGACTTTC. Drawing the rest from reference TRBV5-5 and TRBJ2-6, the complete variable domain is DAGVTQSPTHLIKTRGQQVTLRCSPISGHKSVSWYQQVLGQGPQFIFQYYEKEERGRGNFPDRFSARQFPNYSSELNVNALLLGDSALYLCASSWVGQGGAGANVLTFGAGSRLTVL.

In its sample, this clone was seen once. The rearrangement joins TRBV9 to TRBJ2-1, with D possibly matching TRBD2 (6 bases). This CDR3 contains 14 residues. V shed 0 bases and J shed 9 bases, with 13 bases lying between them. Germline-derived CDR1 and CDR2 are SGDLS and YYNGEE. Here the CDR3 DNA reads TGTGCCAGCAGCGTAGTCTCTAGCGTAAGTGAGCAGTTCTTC. Translated: CASSVVSSVSEQFF.